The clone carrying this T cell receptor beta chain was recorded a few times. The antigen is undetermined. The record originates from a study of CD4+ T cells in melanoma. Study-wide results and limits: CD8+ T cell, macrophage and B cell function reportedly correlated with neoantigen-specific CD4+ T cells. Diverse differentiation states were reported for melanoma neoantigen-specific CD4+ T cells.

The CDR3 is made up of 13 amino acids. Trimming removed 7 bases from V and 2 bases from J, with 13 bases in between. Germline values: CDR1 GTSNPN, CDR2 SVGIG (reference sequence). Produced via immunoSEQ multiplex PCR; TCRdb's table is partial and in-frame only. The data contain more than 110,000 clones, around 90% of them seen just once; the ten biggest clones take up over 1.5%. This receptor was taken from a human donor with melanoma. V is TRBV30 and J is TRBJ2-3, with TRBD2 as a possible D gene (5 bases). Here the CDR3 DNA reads TGTGCCTCCAAGGGAGCTTACACAGATACGCAGTATTTT. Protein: CASKGAYTDTQYF.